This TCR beta chain was identified in a study of cytomegalovirus exposure and HLA in healthy donors. Study-wide results and caveats: Rare sequences made up most TCRs, while some public TCRs were found in many donors. 164 TCR beta chains were listed as cytomegalovirus-associated.

Some clones are missing from TCRdb's copy, which holds only in-frame ones; the method was immunoSEQ multiplex PCR. The sample contains 140,000 or so clones, around 90% of which appear only once. Trimming at V came to 0 bases and at J to 3 bases, leaving 5 bases not matched to a gene. The CDR3 sequence is 15 residues long. The germline CDR1 and CDR2 sequences are SGHKS and YYEKEE (reference sequence). Details on this clone: The antigen is not known.

Donors came from a validation cohort of approximately 110 subjects, distinct from the first 666-subject cohort. J is TRBJ2-7 and V is TRBV5-5; 8 bases map to TRBD1. The clonotype originates from a woman in her 30s in good health and CMV-seropositive. Sequencing input: PBMCs. The CDR3 here is CASSLVNRGIYEQYF. CDR3 bases: TGTGCCAGCAGCTTGGTCAACAGGGGGATCTACGAGCAGTACTTC.